This TCR beta chain was retrieved from a study of T cells expressing NK-cell markers. Study-wide points: The study did not resolve the HCMV specificity of expanded NKG2C+ T cell clones.

A remark on this clonotype: Its antigen is not identified.

Germline assignment: CDR1 LGHNT and CDR2 FRNRAP. The CDR3 is 14 amino acids. TCRdb reprocessed the 5' RACE reads and reports one entry per CDR3 protein, with no DNA. This sample's table has 500,000 or so distinct CDR3 sequences. The source of this sequence is a man aged 18-30 years in good health. The chain carries TRBV12-5 and TRBJ1-1; TCRdb names TRBD1, which stays unverified in the absence of DNA. The specimen was blood T cells: a sorted CD56 or NKG2C T cell subset, CD4+ or CD8+ T cells, or bulk PBMC T cells (not recorded which). The CDR3 loop reads CASGLYRGVAEAFF.